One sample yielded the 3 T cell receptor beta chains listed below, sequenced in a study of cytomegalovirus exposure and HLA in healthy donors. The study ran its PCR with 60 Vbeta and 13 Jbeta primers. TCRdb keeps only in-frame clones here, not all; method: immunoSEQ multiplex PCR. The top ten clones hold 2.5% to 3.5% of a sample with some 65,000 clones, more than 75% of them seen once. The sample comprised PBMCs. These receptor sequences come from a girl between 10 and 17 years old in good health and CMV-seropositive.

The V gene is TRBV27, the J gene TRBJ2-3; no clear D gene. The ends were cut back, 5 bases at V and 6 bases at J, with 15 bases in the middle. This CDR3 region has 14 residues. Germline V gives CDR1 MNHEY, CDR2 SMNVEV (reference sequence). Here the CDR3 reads CASSDLLVGDTQYF. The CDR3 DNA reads TGTGCCAGCAGTGACCTCCTTGTGGGCGATACGCAGTATTTT.

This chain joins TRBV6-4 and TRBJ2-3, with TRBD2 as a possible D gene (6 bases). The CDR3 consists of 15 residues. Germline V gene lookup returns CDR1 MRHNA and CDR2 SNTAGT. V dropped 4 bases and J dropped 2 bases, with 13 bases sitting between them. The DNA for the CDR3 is TGTGCCAGCAGTGTAGGAGGGCTCTCCACAGATACGCAGTATTTT. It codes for CASSVGGLSTDTQYF.

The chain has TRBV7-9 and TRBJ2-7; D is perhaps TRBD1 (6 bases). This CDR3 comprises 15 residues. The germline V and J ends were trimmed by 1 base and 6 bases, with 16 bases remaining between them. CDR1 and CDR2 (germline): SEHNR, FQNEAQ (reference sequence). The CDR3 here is CASSLVVGALGEQYF. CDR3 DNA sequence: TGTGCCAGCAGCTTAGTAGTGGGGGCGCTGGGCGAGCAGTACTTC.